Described below is a single T cell receptor (beta chain) sequence and its context. Its antigen is unknown. The data belong to a study of PD-1 blockade in classical Hodgkin lymphoma. Study results and caveats: The repertoire differences lack a defined cause, possibly disease activity or prior therapy. By C4D1 there was a significant rise in CD4+ TCR diversity but not in CD8+ TCR diversity.

Sequencing used immunoSEQ multiplex PCR; TCRdb keeps in-frame clones, though not all of them. The data show fewer than 25,000 clones, roughly 80% seen once. Trimming at V came to 4 bases and at J to 4 bases, leaving 6 bases not matched to a gene. This CDR3 has 15 amino acids. Germline V gene data show CDR1 as SGHTA and CDR2 as FQGNSA. Indicated time point: cycle 4 day 1 (C4D1), after 5 to 7 weeks of nivolumab. In every patient, relapse followed autologous stem cell transplantation, while exposure to brentuximab vedotin differed. Magnetic negative selection served to purify CD4+ T cells out of PBMCs that had been thawed.

This TCR came from a human donor with classical Hodgkin lymphoma. This chain uses TRBV7-2 with TRBJ2-1, with 8 bases that match TRBD2. This material consisted of CD4+ T cells from blood, taken before the fourth cycle of nivolumab. The CDR3 protein is CASSSRTSGYNEQFF. For the CDR3, the DNA is TGTGCCAGCAGCTCCCGAACTAGCGGTTACAATGAGCAGTTCTTC.